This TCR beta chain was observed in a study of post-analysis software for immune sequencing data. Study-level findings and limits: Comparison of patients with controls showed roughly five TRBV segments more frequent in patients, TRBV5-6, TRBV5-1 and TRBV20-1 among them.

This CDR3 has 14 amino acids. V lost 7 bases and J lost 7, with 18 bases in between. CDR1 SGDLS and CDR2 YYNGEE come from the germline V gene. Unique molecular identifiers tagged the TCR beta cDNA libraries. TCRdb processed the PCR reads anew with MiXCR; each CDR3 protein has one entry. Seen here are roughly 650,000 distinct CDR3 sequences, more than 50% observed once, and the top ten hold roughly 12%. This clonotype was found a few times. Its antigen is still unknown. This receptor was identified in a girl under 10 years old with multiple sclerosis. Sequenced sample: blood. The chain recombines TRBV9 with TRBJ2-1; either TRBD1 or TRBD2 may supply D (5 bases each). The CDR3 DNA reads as TGTGCCAGCTCGCCGGGACCGGGGATAAATGAGCAGTTCTTC. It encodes CASSPGPGINEQFF.